This T cell receptor beta chain was identified in a study of T cells after yellow fever vaccination. Overall study context: SMART-Seq v4 Ultra Low Input handled preparation of low-cell-number fractions.

This clonotype was recorded at least ten times. CDR1 MNHNY and CDR2 SVGAGI come from the germline V gene (reference sequence). Trimming pared 6 bases from V and 6 bases from J, leaving 18 bases between. This CDR3 has 15 amino acids. TCRdb reanalysed the 5' RACE reads using MiXCR and keeps one entry per CDR3 protein. The table shows about 310,000 distinct CDR3 sequences, with 3% to 4.5% occurring only once. This specimen consisted of PBMCs, obtained on the day of the yellow fever booster vaccination. The origin of this receptor is a man between 18 and 29 years old who received the YFV17D yellow fever vaccine. The chain couples TRBV6-6 to TRBJ2-1; tentatively, D is TRBD2 (6 bases). Here the CDR3 DNA reads TGTGCCAGCAGCCCCTGGGGAGTCGGGGGCAATGAGCAGTTCTTC. Its protein is CASSPWGVGGNEQFF.